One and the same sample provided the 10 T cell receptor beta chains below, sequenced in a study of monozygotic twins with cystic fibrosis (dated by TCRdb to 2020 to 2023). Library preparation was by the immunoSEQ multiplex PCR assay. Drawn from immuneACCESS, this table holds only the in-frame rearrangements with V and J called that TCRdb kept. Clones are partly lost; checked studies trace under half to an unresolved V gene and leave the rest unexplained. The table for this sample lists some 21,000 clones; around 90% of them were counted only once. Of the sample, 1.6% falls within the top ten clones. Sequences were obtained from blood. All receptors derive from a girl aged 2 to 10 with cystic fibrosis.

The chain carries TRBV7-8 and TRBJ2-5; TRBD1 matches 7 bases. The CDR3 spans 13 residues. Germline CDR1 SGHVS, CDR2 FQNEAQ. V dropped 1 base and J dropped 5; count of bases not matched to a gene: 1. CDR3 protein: CASSLGRGETQYF. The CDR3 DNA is TGTGCCAGCAGCTTAGGCAGGGGGGAGACCCAGTACTTC.

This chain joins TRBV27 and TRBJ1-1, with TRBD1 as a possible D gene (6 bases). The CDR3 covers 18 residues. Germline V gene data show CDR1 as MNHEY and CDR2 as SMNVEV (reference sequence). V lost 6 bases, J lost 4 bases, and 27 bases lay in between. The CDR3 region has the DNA TGTGCCAGCAGACCCCGCGGGCGCGCTCAGGGGTCTCCCACTGAAGCTTTCTTT. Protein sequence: CASRPRGRAQGSPTEAFF.

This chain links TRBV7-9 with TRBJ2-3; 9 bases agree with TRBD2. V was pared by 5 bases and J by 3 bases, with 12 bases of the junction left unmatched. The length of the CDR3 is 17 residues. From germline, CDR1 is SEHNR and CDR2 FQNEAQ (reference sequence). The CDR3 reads CASSPPRREGQTDTQYF. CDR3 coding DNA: TGTGCCAGCAGCCCCCCGCGGCGGGAGGGCCAAACAGATACGCAGTATTTT.

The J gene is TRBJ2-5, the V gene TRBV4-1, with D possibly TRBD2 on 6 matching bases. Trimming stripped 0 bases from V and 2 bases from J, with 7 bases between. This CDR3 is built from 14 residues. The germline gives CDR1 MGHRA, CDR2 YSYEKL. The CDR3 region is CASSQEGTQETQYF. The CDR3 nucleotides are TGCGCCAGCAGCCAAGAAGGGACTCAAGAGACCCAGTACTTC.

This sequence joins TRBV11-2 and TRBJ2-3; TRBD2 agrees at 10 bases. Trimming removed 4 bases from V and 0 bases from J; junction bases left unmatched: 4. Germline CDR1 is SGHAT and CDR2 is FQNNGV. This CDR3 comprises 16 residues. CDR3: CASSSLAGASTDTQYF. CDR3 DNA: TGTGCCAGCAGCTCTCTAGCGGGGGCTAGCACAGATACGCAGTATTTT.

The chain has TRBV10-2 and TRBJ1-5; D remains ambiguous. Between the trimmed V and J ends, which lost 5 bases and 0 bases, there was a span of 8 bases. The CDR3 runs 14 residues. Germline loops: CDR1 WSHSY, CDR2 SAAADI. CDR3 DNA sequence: TGCGCCAGCAGTCCGGATGATAGCAATCAGCCCCAGCATTTT. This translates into CASSPDDSNQPQHF.

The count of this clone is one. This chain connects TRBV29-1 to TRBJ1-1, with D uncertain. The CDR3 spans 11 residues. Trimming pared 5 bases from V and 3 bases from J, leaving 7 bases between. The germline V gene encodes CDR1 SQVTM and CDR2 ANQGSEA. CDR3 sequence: CSVRVDTEAFF. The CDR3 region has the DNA TGCAGCGTTAGAGTTGACACTGAAGCTTTCTTT.

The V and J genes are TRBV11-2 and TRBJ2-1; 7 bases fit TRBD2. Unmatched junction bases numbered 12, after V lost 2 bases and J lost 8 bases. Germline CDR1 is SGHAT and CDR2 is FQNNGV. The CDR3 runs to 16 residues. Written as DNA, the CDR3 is TGTGCCAGCAGCTTATGGGCGGGCGGGGGAGTGGATGAGCAGTTCTTC. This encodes CASSLWAGGGVDEQFF. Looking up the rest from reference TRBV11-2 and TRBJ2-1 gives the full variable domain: EAGVAQSPRYKIIEKRQSVAFWCNPISGHATLYWYQQILGQGPKLLIQFQNNGVVDDSQLPKDRFSAERLKGVDSTLKIQPAKLEDSAVYLCASSLWAGGGVDEQFFGPGTRLTVL.

CDR3 sequence: CASRELSTDTQYF. The CDR3 DNA follows: TGTGCCAGCAGGGAGCTTAGCACAGATACGCAGTATTTT. The chain joins TRBV6-1 to TRBJ2-3; D uncertain. The CDR3 length is 13 residues. Germline CDR1 reads MNHNS; CDR2 reads SASEGT. Trimming removed 6 bases from V and 0 bases from J, with 7 bases in between.

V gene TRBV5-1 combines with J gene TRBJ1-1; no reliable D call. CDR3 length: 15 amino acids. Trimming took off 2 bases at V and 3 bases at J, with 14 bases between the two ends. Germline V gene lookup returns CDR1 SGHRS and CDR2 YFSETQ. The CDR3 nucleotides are TGCGCCAGCAGCTTCAATTTTATTGGGGACACTGAAGCTTTCTTT. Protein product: CASSFNFIGDTEAFF.